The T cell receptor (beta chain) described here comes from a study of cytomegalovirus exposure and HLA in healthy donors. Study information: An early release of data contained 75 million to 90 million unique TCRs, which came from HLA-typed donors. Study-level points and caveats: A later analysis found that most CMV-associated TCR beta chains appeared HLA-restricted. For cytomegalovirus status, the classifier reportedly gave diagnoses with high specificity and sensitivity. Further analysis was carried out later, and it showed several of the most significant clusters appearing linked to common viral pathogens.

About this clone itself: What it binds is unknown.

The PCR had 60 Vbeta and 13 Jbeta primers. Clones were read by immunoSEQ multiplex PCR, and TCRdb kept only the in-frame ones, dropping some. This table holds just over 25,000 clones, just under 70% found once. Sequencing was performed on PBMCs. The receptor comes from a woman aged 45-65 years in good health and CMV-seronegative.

CDR3: CASSLDRAEAFF. The CDR3 DNA follows: TGTGCCAGCTCACTGGACAGGGCTGAAGCTTTCTTT. V gene TRBV18 combines with J gene TRBJ1-1, with 8 bases identical to TRBD1. The CDR3 extends over 12 amino acids. V gave up 4 bases and J gave up 6 bases; unmatched junction bases: 1. Germline CDR1 reads KGHSH; CDR2 reads LQKENI.